This entry lists 12 T cell receptor beta chains sequenced from one sample in a study of regulatory T cells in long-lasting Graves disease (dated by TCRdb to about 2021). Library generation was performed with multiplex PCR. Sequencing took place on an Illumina HiSeq 4000. CDR3 regions were amplified by Arm-PCR with iRepertoire HTBI primers to construct TCR beta libraries. TCRdb cleaned the public reads at Q25 with fastp, built clones with MiXCR and kept in-frame beta chains. Duplicate CDR3 protein sequences are folded into a single record with the most common DNA and genes. This sample is represented by 300,000 to 350,000 distinct CDR3 sequences; around 19% of them were singletons. 25% to 35% of the sample is held by the ten biggest clonotypes. The time point label of this sample denotes: persistent/refractory GD, antithyroid drugs over 5 years with positive TRAb. RNA was extracted from PBMCs in TRIzol for both TCR sequencing and RNA sequencing.

The sequenced sample was peripheral blood mononuclear cells (PBMCs), obtained when the disease was refractory, from a patient treated with antithyroid drugs. All receptors come from a female donor with Graves disease.

This clonotype was detected a few times. The chain has TRBV6-5 and TRBJ1-1; 9 nucleotides match TRBD1. V shed 5 bases, J shed 11 bases, and the junction held 9 bases outside the gene matches. Germline CDR1 reads MNHEY; CDR2 reads SVGAGI. The CDR3 runs 13 residues. The CDR3 nucleotides read TGTGCCAGCAGTAACACGAGACAGGGGGAGGCTTTCTTT. Its protein is CASSNTRQGEAFF.

This chain links TRBV6-2 or TRBV6-3 with TRBJ2-7, with D possibly called TRBD1 or TRBD2 (5 bases each). Germline V gene sequence: CDR1 MNHEY, CDR2 SVGEGT. Trimming left V 5 bases short and J 2 bases short, with 16 bases between. This CDR3 is built from 15 residues. CDR3 sequence (DNA): TGTGCCAGCAGTCGCCTCCGGGACGGTCCCTACGAGCAGTACTTC. As protein: CASSRLRDGPYEQYF.

Many counts were recorded for this clonotype. The chain links TRBV12-3 or TRBV12-4 to TRBJ2-7; TRBD1 matches 10 bases. The CDR3 is made up of 17 amino acids. V gave up 6 bases and J gave up 4 bases; unmatched junction bases: 15. This CDR3 reads CASSPGQGIGRPYEQYF. CDR3 DNA: TGTGCCAGCAGCCCGGGACAGGGGATTGGTCGGCCATACGAGCAGTACTTC.

This clonotype occurred many times. The V and J genes are TRBV2 and TRBJ1-1; no clear D. The V end was cut by 7 bases, the J end by 0 bases, with 9 bases between. The germline V gene has CDR1 SNHLY and CDR2 FYNNEI. The CDR3 is made up of 13 amino acids. CDR3 sequence reads: CASTLFLNTEAFF. The CDR3 DNA follows: TGTGCCAGCACCCTCTTTCTGAACACTGAAGCTTTCTTT.

Only a few counts were recorded for this clonotype. The chain carries TRBV20-1 and TRBJ1-5, with TRBD1 as a possible D gene (5 bases). The CDR3 is 15 residues long. The germline gives CDR1 DFQATT, CDR2 SNEGSKA (reference sequence). V shed 6 bases and J shed 0 bases, with 15 bases lying between them. The CDR3 DNA sequence: TGCAGTGCGACCGGGACCGAATATAGCAATCAGCCCCAGCATTTT. Amino acid sequence: CSATGTEYSNQPQHF.

This clonotype was seen once. V gene TRBV4-3 combines with J gene TRBJ1-2; 8 bases match TRBD1. The CDR3 is made up of 18 amino acids. Germline values: CDR1 LGHNA, CDR2 YSLEER. The trim removed 1 base at V and 5 bases at J, leaving 15 bases unmatched. CDR3 nucleotides: TGCGCCAGCAGCCAAGGAAGGGGAGGGGGTACAGGGGGATATGGCTACACCTTC. It is translated as CASSQGRGGGTGGYGYTF.

This clonotype has only a few counts. V is TRBV30 and J is TRBJ1-6; D gene uncertain. V was pared by 2 bases and J by 7 bases, with 18 bases between. This CDR3 spans 16 amino acids. Germline CDR1 GTSNPN, CDR2 SVGIG (reference sequence). DNA of the CDR3: TGTGCCTGGAGTATCTACAAGGAACTTTTCAATTCACCCCTCCACTTT. The encoded protein is CAWSIYKELFNSPLHF.

A few counts support this clonotype. The chain carries TRBV20-1 and TRBJ2-7, with 12 bases aligning to TRBD2. The CDR3 covers 13 residues. CDR1 DFQATT and CDR2 SNEGSKA come from the germline V gene (reference sequence). Trimming cost V 5 bases and J 5 bases; bases outside gene matches: 4. CDR3: CSARLAGANEQYF. DNA for the CDR3: TGCAGTGCTCGACTAGCGGGAGCCAACGAGCAGTACTTC.

The chain carries TRBV20-1 and TRBJ2-7; 9 nucleotides match TRBD1. Germline lookup yields CDR1 DFQATT and CDR2 SNEGSKA (reference sequence). The J segment lost 4 bases and the V segment lost 3 bases, leaving 4 bases of the junction unmatched. This CDR3 comprises 13 residues. CDR3 coding DNA: TGCAGTGCTAGTTGGGACAGGGCATACGAGCAGTACTTC. This translates into CSASWDRAYEQYF.

This clonotype was counted many times. This chain joins TRBV12-3 or TRBV12-4 and TRBJ2-7; 7 nucleotides align to TRBD1. With V trimmed by 3 bases and J by 3 bases, 5 bases remained unmatched. There are 14 residues in the CDR3. CDR3 DNA: TGTGCCAGCAGTTTCGGACAGGTGATCTACGAGCAGTACTTC. Amino acids: CASSFGQVIYEQYF.

The J gene is TRBJ1-1, the V gene TRBV19; TRBD1 agrees at 7 bases. CDR1 and CDR2 (germline): LNHDA, SQIVND (reference sequence). Trimming took 2 bases from V and 5 from J; bases not matched to a gene: 26. The CDR3 is made up of 21 amino acids. The CDR3 DNA reads as TGTGCCAGTAGTATACCCTGGGACAGTGCCGCGGTACCCCTTTTCCCAACTGAAGCTTTCTTT. It translates to CASSIPWDSAAVPLFPTEAFF. Together with reference TRBV19 and TRBJ1-1, the CDR3 gives the full variable domain: DGGITQSPKYLFRKEGQNVTLSCEQNLNHDAMYWYRQDPGQGLRLIYYSQIVNDFQKGDIAEGYSVSREKKESFPLTVTSAQKNPTAFYLCASSIPWDSAAVPLFPTEAFFGQGTRLTVV.

This clonotype was counted at least ten times. The chain has TRBV28 and TRBJ1-1; perhaps TRBD1 as D (6 bases). Germline lookup yields CDR1 MDHEN and CDR2 SYDVKM. The CDR3 has 14 amino acids. V lost 4 bases and J lost 1, with 10 bases in between. CDR3 sequence: CASSSGQKNTEAFF. DNA for the CDR3: TGTGCCAGCAGTTCAGGACAGAAGAACACTGAAGCTTTCTTT. Filled out from reference TRBV28 and TRBJ1-1, the complete variable domain reads DVKVTQSSRYLVKRTGEKVFLECVQDMDHENMFWYRQDPGLGLRLIYFSYDVKMKEKGDIPEGYSVSREKKERFSLILESASTNQTSMYLCASSSGQKNTEAFFGQGTRLTVV.